These T cell receptor beta chains were read from a single sample in a study of spatial heterogeneity in lung cancer. TCRdb itself ran the 5' RACE reads through MiXCR, one entry per CDR3 protein. The data contain about 25,000 distinct CDR3 sequences, 7% of them singletons. Sequences were derived from PBMCs, sampled at surgery. The receptors come from a male donor with early-stage non-small cell lung cancer. CDR3s include the opening cysteine and the closing phenylalanine or tryptophan. Fields, in order: J gene, D gene, clone size, V gene, CDR3 DNA, CDR3 protein. D genes are given only for firm matches. Expanded clones get a size class; other rows say once, few or many, or leave the size out.

J: TRBJ1-2; D: NA; size: NA; V: TRBV7-2; DNA: TGTGCCAGCAGCCCTCCCGAGGGAGTAAAATATGGCTACACCTTC; CDR3: CASSPPEGVKYGYTF
J: TRBJ1-3; D: NA; size: many; V: TRBV25-1; DNA: TGTGCCAGCAGACCATCCGGGGGCAGATACACCATATATTTT; CDR3: CASRPSGGRYTIYF
J: TRBJ2-2; D: NA; size: many; V: TRBV24-1; DNA: TGTGCCACCAGTGCCTTGGGCGGCACCGGGGAGCTGTTTTTT; CDR3: CATSALGGTGELFF
J: TRBJ1-6; D: NA; size: many; V: TRBV3-1; DNA: TGTGCCAGCAGCCGGGGAGGGAATAATTCACCCCTCCACTTT; CDR3: CASSRGGNNSPLHF
J: TRBJ2-3; D: TRBD2; size: many; V: TRBV5-1; DNA: TGCGCCAGCAGCTTGGATTCCTCACTAGCGGGAGGGCCGGATACGCAGTATTTT; CDR3: CASSLDSSLAGGPDTQYF
J: TRBJ1-2; D: NA; size: many; V: TRBV28; DNA: TGTGCCAGCAGACCCAGCTCCGCCCGGGGCTATGGCTACACCTTC; CDR3: CASRPSSARGYGYTF
J: TRBJ2-2; D: NA; size: NA; V: TRBV5-1; DNA: TGCGCCAGCAGCTCCGGGATGAACACCGGGGAGCTGTTTTTT; CDR3: CASSSGMNTGELFF
J: TRBJ1-1; D: NA; size: medium-sized; V: TRBV10-3; DNA: TGTGCCATCAAGCCCCTGGGAGTGGCTGAAGCTTTCTTT; CDR3: CAIKPLGVAEAFF
J: TRBJ1-2; D: NA; size: NA; V: TRBV3-1; DNA: TGTGCCAGCAGCCAAGATCCCGGGGTCCGGACCTATGGCTACACCTTC; CDR3: CASSQDPGVRTYGYTF
J: TRBJ2-5; D: NA; size: medium-sized; V: TRBV2; DNA: TGTGCCAGCAGTGACCAGGGAAACCAAGAGACCCAGTACTTC; CDR3: CASSDQGNQETQYF
J: TRBJ2-3; D: TRBD1; size: many; V: TRBV6-5; DNA: TGTGCCAGCAGTTCGGGACAGGGGACTAACACAGATACGCAGTATTTT; CDR3: CASSSGQGTNTDTQYF
J: TRBJ1-2; D: NA; size: many; V: TRBV28; DNA: TGTGCCAGCAGTCCCGGGAACTACCCTAACTATGGCTACACCTTC; CDR3: CASSPGNYPNYGYTF
J: TRBJ1-6; D: NA; size: medium-sized; V: TRBV28; DNA: TGTGCCAGCAGTTACGGCAATTCACCCCTCCACTTT; CDR3: CASSYGNSPLHF
J: TRBJ1-2; D: TRBD1; size: many; V: TRBV12-5; DNA: TGTGCTAGTGGTTCCGGGACAGGGGGCGGCTACACCTTC; CDR3: CASGSGTGGGYTF
J: TRBJ1-1; D: NA; size: many; V: TRBV27; DNA: TGTGCCAGCACATCGACGGGGAGGAACACTGAAGCTTTCTTT; CDR3: CASTSTGRNTEAFF
J: TRBJ1-1; D: NA; size: many; V: TRBV2; DNA: TGTGCCAGCAAAGGGGGGCGCGTCACTGAAGCTTTCTTT; CDR3: CASKGGRVTEAFF
J: TRBJ2-1; D: TRBD2; size: many; V: TRBV10-2; DNA: TGCGCCAGCAGGGGGGTAAGGACTAGCGGGAGCGCTGTGGCGTGGAATGAGCAGTTCTTC; CDR3: CASRGVRTSGSAVAWNEQFF
J: TRBJ2-2; D: TRBD1; size: NA; V: TRBV30; DNA: TGTGCCTGGGGCACAGGGGGCTATACCGGGGAGCTGTTTTTT; CDR3: CAWGTGGYTGELFF
J: TRBJ1-1; D: TRBD1; size: NA; V: TRBV28; DNA: TGTGCCAGCAGTTTTGGGGACAGGGTTGACACTGAAGCTTTCTTT; CDR3: CASSFGDRVDTEAFF
J: TRBJ1-2; D: NA; size: NA; V: TRBV12-3/TRBV12-4; DNA: TGTGCCAGCAGTTTTCCGGGGGGCCAAGGCTACACCTTC; CDR3: CASSFPGGQGYTF
J: TRBJ2-3; D: TRBD1; size: many; V: TRBV13; DNA: TGTGCCAGCAGCTTACGGGAGACAGGGGACACAGATACGCAGTATTTT; CDR3: CASSLRETGDTDTQYF
J: TRBJ2-7; D: TRBD1; size: few; V: TRBV3-1; DNA: TGTGCCAGCAGCCTACGGACAGGGGCAGACGAGCAGTACTTC; CDR3: CASSLRTGADEQYF
J: TRBJ2-7; D: NA; size: many; V: TRBV7-2; DNA: TGTGCCAGCAGCCCTTGGACTAACCCCTACGAGCAGTACTTC; CDR3: CASSPWTNPYEQYF
J: TRBJ2-5; D: NA; size: medium-sized; V: TRBV3-1; DNA: TGTGCCAGCAGCCTTATGGGAGTTAGGGAGACCCAGTACTTC; CDR3: CASSLMGVRETQYF
J: TRBJ2-2; D: NA; size: NA; V: TRBV11-2; DNA: TGTGCCAGCAGCTTTACCGCCGGAGGGGCCGGGGAGCTGTTTTTT; CDR3: CASSFTAGGAGELFF
J: TRBJ1-2; D: TRBD1; size: NA; V: TRBV7-9; DNA: TGTGCCAGCAGCCCCGACAGGGGAATCGGCTACACCTTC; CDR3: CASSPDRGIGYTF
J: TRBJ2-5; D: NA; size: few; V: TRBV7-3; DNA: TGTGCCAGCAGCTTGGCCGGGAGATCCGAGACCCAGTACTTC; CDR3: CASSLAGRSETQYF
J: TRBJ1-5; D: NA; size: many; V: TRBV27; DNA: TGTGCCAGCAGTGCCCTAACGATGCTGGGCCCCAATCAGCCCCAGCATTTT; CDR3: CASSALTMLGPNQPQHF
J: TRBJ1-2; D: NA; size: many; V: TRBV28; DNA: TGTGCCAGCAGTTTATCCATAGCTAACTACGATGGCTACACCTTC; CDR3: CASSLSIANYDGYTF
J: TRBJ2-7; D: NA; size: NA; V: TRBV28; DNA: TGTGCCAGCAGTCTTGGCCCAGGGTACGAGCAGTACTTC; CDR3: CASSLGPGYEQYF
J: TRBJ2-3; D: NA; size: few; V: TRBV7-9; DNA: TGTGCCAGCAGCTTAGCTGGGCCAGTCGAGACGCAGTATTTT; CDR3: CASSLAGPVETQYF
J: TRBJ1-2; D: NA; size: NA; V: TRBV19; DNA: TGTGCCAGTAGTAGCAGTCTTCGCGGCTACACCTTC; CDR3: CASSSSLRGYTF
J: TRBJ2-2; D: NA; size: NA; V: TRBV28; DNA: TGTGCCAGCAGTTTATTGGCAAGGGCGAACACCGGGGAGCTGTTTTTT; CDR3: CASSLLARANTGELFF